The clone carrying this T cell receptor beta chain was seen repeatedly, ten times or more. This specimen comes from a study of T cells in Graves' hyperthyroidism and ophthalmopathy. The study based diagnoses on clinical symptoms, serum thyroxine and TRAb, thyroid ultrasound and orbital computed tomography. Amplified regions were TCR beta CDR3 sequences from RNA transcripts. The HTBI set primed first-round TCR CDR3 RT-PCR. Via MiXCR, TCRdb re-called the multiplex PCR reads, giving one row per CDR3 protein. The sample has 400,000 to 550,000 distinct CDR3 sequences, approximately 15% seen once. The CDR3 has 15 residues. Germline CDR1 and CDR2: SGHNT and YENEEA. V trimming: 5 bases; J trimming: 2 bases; junction bases outside the gene matches: 7.

The sequenced sample was blood. The source of this sequence is a woman aged 18-29 years with Graves' hyperthyroidism. V is TRBV11-3 and J is TRBJ2-7, with 9 bases that match TRBD2. As DNA, the CDR3 is TGTGCCAGCAGCAAGTCTAGCGGGGCCACCTACGAGCAGTACTTC. It encodes CASSKSSGATYEQYF.